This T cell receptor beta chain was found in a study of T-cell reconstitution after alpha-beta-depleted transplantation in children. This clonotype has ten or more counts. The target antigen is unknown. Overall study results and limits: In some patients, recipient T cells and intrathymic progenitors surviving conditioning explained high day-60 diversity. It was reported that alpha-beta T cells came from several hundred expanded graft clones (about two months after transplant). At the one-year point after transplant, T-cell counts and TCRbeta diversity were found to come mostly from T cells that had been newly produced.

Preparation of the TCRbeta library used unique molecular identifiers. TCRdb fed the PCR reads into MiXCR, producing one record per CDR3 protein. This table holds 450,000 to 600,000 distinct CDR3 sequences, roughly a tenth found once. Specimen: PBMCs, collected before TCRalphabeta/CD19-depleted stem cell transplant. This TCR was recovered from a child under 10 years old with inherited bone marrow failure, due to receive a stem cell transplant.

The CDR3 reads CASSTILPGLAGHEQYF. For the CDR3, the DNA is TGTGCCAGCAGCACTATACTCCCGGGACTAGCGGGACACGAGCAGTACTTC. The chain combines TRBV7-6 with TRBJ2-7, with 13 bases identical to TRBD2. This CDR3 has 17 residues. Germline V gene data show CDR1 as SGHVS and CDR2 as FNYEAQ. The V gene end was trimmed by 5 bases and the J gene end by 5 bases; junction bases not matched to a gene: 12.